This paragraph reports one TCR beta chain. Antigen unknown. Sequencing was performed with immunoSEQ multiplex PCR; in TCRdb, only in-frame clones are kept and a portion is missing. The repertoire consists of 9,500 to 15,000 clones, with approximately 79% occurring once and the leading ten covering 1.6%. The CDR3 loop spans 15 amino acids. The germline V gene encodes CDR1 KGHSH and CDR2 LQKENI. Trimming removed 5 bases at V and 3 bases at J, with 11 bases between. This entry is derived from a study of PD-1 blockade in classical Hodgkin lymphoma. Whole-study findings and limits: Lower baseline TCR diversity marked trial partial responders and progressors. Exclusion was applied to patients who started nivolumab under 1 year after ASCT.

With no exception, relapse followed autologous stem cell transplantation in all patients, and brentuximab vedotin exposure varied. Negative selection with magnetic separation was used to purify CD4+ T cells from thawed PBMCs. This receptor was obtained from a human donor with classical Hodgkin lymphoma. Here the sequenced sample was CD4+ T cells from blood, taken at baseline. This chain connects TRBV18 to TRBJ2-6; D perhaps matches TRBD2 (6 bases). The CDR3 DNA sequence: TGTGCCAGCTCAGAAAGGGAGGTTGGGGCCAACGTCCTGACTTTC. It encodes CASSEREVGANVLTF.